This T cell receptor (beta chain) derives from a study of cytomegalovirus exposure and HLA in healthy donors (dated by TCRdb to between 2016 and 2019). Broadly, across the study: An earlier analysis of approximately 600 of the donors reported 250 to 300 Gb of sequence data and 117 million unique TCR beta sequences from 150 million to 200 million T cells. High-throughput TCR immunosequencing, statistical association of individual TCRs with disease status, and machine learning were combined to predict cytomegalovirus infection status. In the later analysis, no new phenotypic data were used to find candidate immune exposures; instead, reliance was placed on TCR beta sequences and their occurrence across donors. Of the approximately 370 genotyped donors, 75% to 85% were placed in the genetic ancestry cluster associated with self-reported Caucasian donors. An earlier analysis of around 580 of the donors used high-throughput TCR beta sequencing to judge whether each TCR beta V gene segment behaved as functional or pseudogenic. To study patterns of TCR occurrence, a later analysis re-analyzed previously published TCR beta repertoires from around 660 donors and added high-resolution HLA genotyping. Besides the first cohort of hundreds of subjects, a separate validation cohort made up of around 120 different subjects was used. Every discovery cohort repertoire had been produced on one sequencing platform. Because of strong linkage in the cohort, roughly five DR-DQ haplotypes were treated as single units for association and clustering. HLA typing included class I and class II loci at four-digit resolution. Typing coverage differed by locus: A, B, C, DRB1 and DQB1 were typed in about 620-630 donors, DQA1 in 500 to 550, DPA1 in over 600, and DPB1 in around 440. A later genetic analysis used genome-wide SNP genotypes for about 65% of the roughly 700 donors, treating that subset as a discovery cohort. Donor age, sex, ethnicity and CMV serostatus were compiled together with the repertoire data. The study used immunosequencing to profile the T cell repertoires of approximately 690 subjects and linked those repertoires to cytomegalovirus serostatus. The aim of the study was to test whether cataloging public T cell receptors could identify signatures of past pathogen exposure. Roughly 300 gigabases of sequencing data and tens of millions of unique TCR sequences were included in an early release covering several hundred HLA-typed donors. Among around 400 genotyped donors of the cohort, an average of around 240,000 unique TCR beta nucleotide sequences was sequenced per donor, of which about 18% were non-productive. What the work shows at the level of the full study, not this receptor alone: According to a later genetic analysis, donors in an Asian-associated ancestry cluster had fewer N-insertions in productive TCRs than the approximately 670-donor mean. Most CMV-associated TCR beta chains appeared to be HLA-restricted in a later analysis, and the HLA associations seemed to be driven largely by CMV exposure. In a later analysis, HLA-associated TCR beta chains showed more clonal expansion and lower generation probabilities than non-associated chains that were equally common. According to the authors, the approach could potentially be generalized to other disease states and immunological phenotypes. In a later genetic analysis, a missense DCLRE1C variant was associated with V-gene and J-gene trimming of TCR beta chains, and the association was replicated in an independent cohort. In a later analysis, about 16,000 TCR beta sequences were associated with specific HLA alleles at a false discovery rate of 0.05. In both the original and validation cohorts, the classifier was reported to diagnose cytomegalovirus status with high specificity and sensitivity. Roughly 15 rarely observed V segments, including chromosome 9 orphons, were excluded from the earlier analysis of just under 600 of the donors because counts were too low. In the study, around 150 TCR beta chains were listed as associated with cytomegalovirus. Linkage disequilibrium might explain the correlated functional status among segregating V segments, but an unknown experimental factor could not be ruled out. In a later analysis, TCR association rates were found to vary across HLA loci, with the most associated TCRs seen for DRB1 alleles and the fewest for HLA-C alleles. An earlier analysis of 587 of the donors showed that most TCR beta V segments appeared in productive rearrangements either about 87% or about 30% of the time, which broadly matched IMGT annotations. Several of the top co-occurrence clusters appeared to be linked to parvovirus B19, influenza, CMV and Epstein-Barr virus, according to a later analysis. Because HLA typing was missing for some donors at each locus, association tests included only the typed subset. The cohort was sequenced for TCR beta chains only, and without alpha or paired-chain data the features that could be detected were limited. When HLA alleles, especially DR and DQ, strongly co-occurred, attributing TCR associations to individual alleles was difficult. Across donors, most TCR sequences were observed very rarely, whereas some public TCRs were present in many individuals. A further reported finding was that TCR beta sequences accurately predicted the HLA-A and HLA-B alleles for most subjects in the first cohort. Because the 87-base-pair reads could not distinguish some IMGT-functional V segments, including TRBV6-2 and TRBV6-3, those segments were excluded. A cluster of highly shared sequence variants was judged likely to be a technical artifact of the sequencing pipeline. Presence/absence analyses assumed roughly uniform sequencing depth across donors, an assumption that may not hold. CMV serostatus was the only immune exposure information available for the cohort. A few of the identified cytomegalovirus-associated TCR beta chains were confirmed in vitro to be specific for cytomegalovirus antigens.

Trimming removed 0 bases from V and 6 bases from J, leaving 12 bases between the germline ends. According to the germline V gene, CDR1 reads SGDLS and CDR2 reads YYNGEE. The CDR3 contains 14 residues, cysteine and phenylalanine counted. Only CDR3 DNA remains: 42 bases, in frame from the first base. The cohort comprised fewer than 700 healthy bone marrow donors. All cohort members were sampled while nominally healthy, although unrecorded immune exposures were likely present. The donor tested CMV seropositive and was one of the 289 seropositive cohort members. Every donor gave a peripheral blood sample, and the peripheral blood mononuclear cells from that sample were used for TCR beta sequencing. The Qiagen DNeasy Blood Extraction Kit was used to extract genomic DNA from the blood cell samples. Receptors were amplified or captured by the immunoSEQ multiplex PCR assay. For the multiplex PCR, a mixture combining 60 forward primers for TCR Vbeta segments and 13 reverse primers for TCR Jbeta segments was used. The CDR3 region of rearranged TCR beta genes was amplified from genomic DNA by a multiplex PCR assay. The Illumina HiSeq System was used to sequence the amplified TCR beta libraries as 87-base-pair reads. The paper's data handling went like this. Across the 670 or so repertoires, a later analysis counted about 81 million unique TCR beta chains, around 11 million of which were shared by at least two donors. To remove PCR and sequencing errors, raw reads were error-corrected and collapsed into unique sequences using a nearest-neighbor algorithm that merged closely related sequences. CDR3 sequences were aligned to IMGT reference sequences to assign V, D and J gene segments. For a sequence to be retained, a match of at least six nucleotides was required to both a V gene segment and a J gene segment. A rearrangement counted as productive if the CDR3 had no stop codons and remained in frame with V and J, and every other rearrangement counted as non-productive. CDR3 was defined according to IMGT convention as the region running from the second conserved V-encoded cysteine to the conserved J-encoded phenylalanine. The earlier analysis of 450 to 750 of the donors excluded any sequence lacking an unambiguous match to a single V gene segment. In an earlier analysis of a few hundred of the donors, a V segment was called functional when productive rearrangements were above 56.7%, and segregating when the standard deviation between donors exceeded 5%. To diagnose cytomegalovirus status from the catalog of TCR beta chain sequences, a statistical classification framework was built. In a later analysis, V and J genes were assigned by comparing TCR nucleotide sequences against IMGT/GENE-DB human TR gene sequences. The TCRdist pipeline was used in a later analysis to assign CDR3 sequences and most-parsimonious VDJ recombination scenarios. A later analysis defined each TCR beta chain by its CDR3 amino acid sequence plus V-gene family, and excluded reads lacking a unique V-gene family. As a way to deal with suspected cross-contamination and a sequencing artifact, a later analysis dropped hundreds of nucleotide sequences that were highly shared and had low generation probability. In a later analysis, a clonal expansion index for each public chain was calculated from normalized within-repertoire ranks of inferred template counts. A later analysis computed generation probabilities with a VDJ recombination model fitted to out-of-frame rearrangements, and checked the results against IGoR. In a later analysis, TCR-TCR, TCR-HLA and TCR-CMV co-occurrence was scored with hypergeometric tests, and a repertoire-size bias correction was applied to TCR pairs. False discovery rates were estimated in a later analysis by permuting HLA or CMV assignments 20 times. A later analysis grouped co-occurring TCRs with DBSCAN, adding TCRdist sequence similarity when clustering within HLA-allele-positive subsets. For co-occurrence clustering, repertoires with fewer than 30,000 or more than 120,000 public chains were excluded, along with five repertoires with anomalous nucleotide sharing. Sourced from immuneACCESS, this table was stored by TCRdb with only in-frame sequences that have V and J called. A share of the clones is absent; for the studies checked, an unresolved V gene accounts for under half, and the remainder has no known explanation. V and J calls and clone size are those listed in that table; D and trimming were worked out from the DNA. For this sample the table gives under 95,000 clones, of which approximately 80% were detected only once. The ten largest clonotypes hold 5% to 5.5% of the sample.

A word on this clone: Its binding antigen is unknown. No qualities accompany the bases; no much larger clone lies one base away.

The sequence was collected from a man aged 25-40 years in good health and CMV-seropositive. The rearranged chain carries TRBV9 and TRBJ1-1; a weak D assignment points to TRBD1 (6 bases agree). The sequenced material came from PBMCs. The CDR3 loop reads CASSVAGPGAEAFF. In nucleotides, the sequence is TGTGCCAGCAGCGTAGCAGGACCAGGGGCTGAAGCTTTCTTT.